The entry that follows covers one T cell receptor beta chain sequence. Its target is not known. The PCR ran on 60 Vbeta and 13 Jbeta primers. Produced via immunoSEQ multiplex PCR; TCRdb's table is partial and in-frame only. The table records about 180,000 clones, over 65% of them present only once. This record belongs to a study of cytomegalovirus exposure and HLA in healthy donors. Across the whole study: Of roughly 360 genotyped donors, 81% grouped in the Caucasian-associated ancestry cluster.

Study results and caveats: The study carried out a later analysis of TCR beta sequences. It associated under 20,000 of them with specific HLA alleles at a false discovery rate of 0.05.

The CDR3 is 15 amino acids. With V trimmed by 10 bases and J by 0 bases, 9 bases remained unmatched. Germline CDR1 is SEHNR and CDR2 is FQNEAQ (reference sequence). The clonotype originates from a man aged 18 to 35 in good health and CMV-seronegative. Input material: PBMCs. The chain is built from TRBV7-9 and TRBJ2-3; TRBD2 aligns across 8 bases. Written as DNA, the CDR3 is TGTGCCACCATTCGACTAGCGTCTAGCACAGATACGCAGTATTTT. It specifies CATIRLASSTDTQYF.